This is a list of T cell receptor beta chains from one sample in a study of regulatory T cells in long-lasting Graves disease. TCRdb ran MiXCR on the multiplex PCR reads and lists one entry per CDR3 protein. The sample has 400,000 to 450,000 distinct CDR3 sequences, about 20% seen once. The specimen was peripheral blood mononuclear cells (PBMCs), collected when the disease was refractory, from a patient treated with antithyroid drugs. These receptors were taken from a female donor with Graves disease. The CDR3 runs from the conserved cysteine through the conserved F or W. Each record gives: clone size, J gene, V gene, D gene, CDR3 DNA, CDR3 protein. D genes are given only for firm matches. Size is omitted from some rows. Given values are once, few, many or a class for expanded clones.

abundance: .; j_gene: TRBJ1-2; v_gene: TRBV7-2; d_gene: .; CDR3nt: TGTGCCAGCAGCTTAAACAGGGCTACCTATGGCTACACCTTC; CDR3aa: CASSLNRATYGYTF
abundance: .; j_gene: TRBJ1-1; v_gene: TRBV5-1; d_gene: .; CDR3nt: TGCGCCAGCAGCTGGGGGGGAAAGGGCACTGAAGCTTTCTTT; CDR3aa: CASSWGGKGTEAFF
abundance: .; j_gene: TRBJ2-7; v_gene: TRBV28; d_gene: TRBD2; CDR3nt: TGTGCCAGCTCATTAGCGGGAGCGGCCCAAAACGAGCAGTACTTC; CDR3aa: CASSLAGAAQNEQYF
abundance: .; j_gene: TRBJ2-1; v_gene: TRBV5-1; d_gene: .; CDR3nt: TGCGCCAGCAGCTTGAGGGGGAGCAGGGATGAGCAGTTCTTC; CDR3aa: CASSLRGSRDEQFF
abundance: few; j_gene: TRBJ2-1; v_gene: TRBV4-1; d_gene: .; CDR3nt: TGCGCCAGCAGCCAAGATCAACTCGGACAGGAGCAGTTCTTC; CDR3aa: CASSQDQLGQEQFF
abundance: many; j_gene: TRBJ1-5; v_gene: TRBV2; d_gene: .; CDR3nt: TGTGCCAGCAGTGAAGAAGGGAATAGCAATCAGCCCCAGCATTTT; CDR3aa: CASSEEGNSNQPQHF
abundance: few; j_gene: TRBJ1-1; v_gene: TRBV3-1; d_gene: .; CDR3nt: TGTGCCAGCAGCCAAGGGACAGCGAAAGCTTTCTTT; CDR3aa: CASSQGTAKAFF
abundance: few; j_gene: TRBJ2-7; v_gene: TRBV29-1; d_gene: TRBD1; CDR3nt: TGCAGCGTTGAAGACCCTAGGACAGGGGACTACGAGCAGTACTTC; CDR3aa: CSVEDPRTGDYEQYF
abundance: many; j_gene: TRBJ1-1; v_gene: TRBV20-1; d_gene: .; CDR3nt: TGCAGTGCTAGAAGGGACGGTGAAGCTTTCTTT; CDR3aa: CSARRDGEAFF
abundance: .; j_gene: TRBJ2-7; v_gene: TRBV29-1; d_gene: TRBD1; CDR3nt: TGCAGCGTTGTGGCTTGGGACAGTTCCTACGAGCAGTACTTC; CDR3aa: CSVVAWDSSYEQYF
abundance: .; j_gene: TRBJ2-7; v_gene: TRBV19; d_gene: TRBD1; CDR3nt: TGTGCCAGTAGTATAGGACCAGGGGGCTCCGAGCAGTACTTC; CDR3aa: CASSIGPGGSEQYF
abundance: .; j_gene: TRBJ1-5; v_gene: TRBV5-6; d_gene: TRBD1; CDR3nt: TGTGCCAGCAGCTTAGGACAGGGGATAGGTCAGCCCCAGCATTTT; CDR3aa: CASSLGQGIGQPQHF
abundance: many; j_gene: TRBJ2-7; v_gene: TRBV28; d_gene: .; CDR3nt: TGTGCCAGCAGTTTAAGTATCTCGGGCGAGCAGTACTTC; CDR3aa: CASSLSISGEQYF
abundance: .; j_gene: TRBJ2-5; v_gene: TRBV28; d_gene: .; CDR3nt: TGTGCCCTCCGGACTGGTAAAGAGACCCAGTACTTC; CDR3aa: CALRTGKETQYF
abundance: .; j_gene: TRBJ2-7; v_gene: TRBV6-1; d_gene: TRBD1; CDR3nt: TGTGCCAGCAGGTCTTCCGGGACAGGGCGCTCCTACGAGCAGTACTTC; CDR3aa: CASRSSGTGRSYEQYF
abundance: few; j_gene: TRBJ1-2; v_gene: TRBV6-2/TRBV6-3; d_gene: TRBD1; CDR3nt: TGTGCCAGCAGTTACGGACAGGAAGGAGGCTACACCTTC; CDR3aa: CASSYGQEGGYTF
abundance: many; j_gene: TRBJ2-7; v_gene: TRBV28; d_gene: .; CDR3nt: TGTGCCAGCACAAGGGGCTACGAGCAGTACTTC; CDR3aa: CASTRGYEQYF
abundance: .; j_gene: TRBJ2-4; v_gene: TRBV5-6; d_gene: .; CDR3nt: TGTGCCAGCAGCTTGTTTCAAGCGGCCGGAAAAAACATTCAGTACTTC; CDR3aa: CASSLFQAAGKNIQYF
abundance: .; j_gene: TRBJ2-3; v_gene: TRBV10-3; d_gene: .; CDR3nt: TGTGCCATCAAAGAGCCAGCGGCTAGCACAGATACGCAGTATTTT; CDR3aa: CAIKEPAASTDTQYF
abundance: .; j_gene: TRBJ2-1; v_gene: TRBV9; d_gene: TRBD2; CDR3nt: TGTGCCAGCAGCGAGAGGGGTTCCGGGAGCGGGGGGAATGAGCAGTTCTTC; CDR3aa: CASSERGSGSGGNEQFF
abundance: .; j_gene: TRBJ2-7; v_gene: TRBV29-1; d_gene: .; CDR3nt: TGCAGCGTTGAAGAGGTAGCGGCAAACTACGAGCAGTACTTC; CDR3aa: CSVEEVAANYEQYF
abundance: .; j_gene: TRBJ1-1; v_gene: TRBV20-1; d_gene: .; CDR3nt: TGCAGTCCGGTCGTGTTGGGGGCGCTTAACACTGAAGCTTTCTTT; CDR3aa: CSPVVLGALNTEAFF
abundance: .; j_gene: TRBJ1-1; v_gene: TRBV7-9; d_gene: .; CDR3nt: TGTGCCAGCAGCTCGGGCTTGGTAGGAGTCCCTGAAGCTTTCTTT; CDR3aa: CASSSGLVGVPEAFF
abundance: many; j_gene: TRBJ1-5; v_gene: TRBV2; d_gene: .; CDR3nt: TGTGCCAGTATGGGGGTTAGGGGCGGTCAGCCCCAGCATTTT; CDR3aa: CASMGVRGGQPQHF
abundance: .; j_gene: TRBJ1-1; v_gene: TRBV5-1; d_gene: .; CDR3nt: TGCGCCAGCAGCCTCTCTCGGGACTTAAACACTGAAGCTTTCTTT; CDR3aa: CASSLSRDLNTEAFF
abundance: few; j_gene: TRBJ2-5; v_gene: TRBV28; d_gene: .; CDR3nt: TGTGCCAGCAGGAGCCCCCGGTTGGGGGGGGCTGGGGGAGAGACCCAGTACTTC; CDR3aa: CASRSPRLGGAGGETQYF
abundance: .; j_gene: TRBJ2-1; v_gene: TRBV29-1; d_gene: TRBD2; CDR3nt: TGCAGCGTGGAAGGGACTAGCGGGAGACCCTACAATGAGCAGTTCTTC; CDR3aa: CSVEGTSGRPYNEQFF
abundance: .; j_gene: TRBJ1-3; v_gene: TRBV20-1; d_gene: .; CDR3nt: TGCAGTGCTTTACCCGATCGGGAGGGAGCAGGAAACACCATATATTTT; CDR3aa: CSALPDREGAGNTIYF
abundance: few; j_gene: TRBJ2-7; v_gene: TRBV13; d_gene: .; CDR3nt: TGTGCCAGCAGCTTAGGCCGGAAAGATTACGAGCAGTACTTC; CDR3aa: CASSLGRKDYEQYF
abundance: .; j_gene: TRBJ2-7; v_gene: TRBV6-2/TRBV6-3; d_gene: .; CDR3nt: TGTGCCAGCATCGCGTCAGCGCCGTCCTACGAGCAGTACTTC; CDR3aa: CASIASAPSYEQYF
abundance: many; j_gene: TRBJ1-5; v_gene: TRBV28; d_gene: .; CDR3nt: TGTGCCAGCATAACAGAGACCAATCAGCCCCAGCATTTT; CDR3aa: CASITETNQPQHF
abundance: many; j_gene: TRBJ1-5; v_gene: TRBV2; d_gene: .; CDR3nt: TGTGCCAGCAGTGCTGAGCAAAATAGCAATCAGCCCCAGCATTTT; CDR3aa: CASSAEQNSNQPQHF
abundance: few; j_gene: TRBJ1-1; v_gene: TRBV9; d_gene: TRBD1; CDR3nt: TGTGCCAGCAGCGGACCGGGACAGGGGAACACTGAAGCTTTCTTT; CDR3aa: CASSGPGQGNTEAFF
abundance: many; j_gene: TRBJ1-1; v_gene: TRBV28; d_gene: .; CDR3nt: TGTGCCAGCAGCTGGAACCGAAATGGGAACACTGAAGCTTTCTTT; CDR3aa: CASSWNRNGNTEAFF
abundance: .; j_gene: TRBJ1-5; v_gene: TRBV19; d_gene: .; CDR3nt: TGTGCCAGTGGGGTAAAACAGCCCCAGCATTTT; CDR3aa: CASGVKQPQHF
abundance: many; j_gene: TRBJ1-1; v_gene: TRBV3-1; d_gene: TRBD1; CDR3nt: TGTGCCAGCAGTCCGGACAGGGCCACTGAAGCTTTCTTT; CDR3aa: CASSPDRATEAFF
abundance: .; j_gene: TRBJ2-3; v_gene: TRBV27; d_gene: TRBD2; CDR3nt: TGTGCCAGCAGTTCGCGACTAGCGGGAGGGTTCTCACAGGATACGCAGTATTTT; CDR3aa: CASSSRLAGGFSQDTQYF
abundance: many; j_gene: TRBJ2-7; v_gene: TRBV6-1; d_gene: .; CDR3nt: TGTGCCAGCGGTGGAGTTGCTAGGGACGAGCAGTACTTC; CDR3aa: CASGGVARDEQYF
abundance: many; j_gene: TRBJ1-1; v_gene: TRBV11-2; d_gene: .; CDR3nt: TGTGCCAGCCGGTACTGGGGGGGGACGGGGGATGGTATGAACACTGAAGCTTTCTTT; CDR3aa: CASRYWGGTGDGMNTEAFF
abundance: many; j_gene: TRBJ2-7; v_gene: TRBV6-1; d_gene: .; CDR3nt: TGTGCCAGCAGTCCACCATCGGGGGGCCGGGGAAAGTACGAGCAGTACTTC; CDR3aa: CASSPPSGGRGKYEQYF
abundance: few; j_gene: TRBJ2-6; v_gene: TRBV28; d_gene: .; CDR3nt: TGTGCCAGCAGTTTATGGTCAGGCTCCGGGGCCAACGTCCTGACTTTC; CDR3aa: CASSLWSGSGANVLTF
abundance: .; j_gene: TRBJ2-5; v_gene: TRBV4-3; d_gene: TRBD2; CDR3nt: TGCGCCAGCAGCCCTAGAGCTGCATGGGTCGGGAGGGCAACTGAGACCCAGTACTTC; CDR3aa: CASSPRAAWVGRATETQYF
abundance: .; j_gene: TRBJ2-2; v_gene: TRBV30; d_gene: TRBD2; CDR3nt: TGTGCCTGGAAGCGGGGAAGTAACACCGGGGAGCTGTTTTTT; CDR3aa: CAWKRGSNTGELFF
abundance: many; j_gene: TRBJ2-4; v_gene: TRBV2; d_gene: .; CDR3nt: TGTGCCAGCAGTGCGGGCAGGGGCGGCAAAAACATTCAGTACTTC; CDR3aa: CASSAGRGGKNIQYF
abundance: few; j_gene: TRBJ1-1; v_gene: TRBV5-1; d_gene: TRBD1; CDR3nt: TGCGCCAGCAGCGTAGGACAGGCTTCCGTTGAAGCTTTCTTT; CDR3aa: CASSVGQASVEAFF
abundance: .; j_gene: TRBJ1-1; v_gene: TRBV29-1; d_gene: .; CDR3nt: TGCAGCGTACACCTCGTTGGGGACCAGAGGGGAGTTGGTTTCTTT; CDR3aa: CSVHLVGDQRGVGFF
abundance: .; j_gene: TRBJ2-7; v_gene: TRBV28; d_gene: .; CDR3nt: TGTGCCAGCAGCGTACCGGGACTCCAGTACTTC; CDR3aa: CASSVPGLQYF
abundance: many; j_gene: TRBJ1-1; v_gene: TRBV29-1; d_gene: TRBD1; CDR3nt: TGCAGCGTGTTGGACAGGGAGTACACTGAAGCTTTCTTT; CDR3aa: CSVLDREYTEAFF
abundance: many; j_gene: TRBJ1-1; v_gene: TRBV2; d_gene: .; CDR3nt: TGTGCCAGCAGTCCTCGGGGGGGACTGAACACTGAAGCTTTCTTT; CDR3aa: CASSPRGGLNTEAFF
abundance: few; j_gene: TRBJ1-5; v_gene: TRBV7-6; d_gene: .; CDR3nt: TGTGCCAGCAGCTTAGAGGGGGGGGCTAATCAGCCCCAGCATTTT; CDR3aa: CASSLEGGANQPQHF
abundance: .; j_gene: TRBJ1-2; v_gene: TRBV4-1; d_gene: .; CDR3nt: TGCGCCAGCAGCCAAGGACCAGGGGAATCGGCCTGGGGCTACACCTTC; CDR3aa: CASSQGPGESAWGYTF
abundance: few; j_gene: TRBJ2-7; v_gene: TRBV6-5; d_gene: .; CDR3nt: TGTGCCAGCAGTTACTCGCTCCAGGGGCCGTACGAGCAGTACTTC; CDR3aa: CASSYSLQGPYEQYF
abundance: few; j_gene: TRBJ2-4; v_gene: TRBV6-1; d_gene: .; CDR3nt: TGTGCCAGCAGCCCTACTCGGAGGGCCAAAAACATTCAGTACTTC; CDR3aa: CASSPTRRAKNIQYF
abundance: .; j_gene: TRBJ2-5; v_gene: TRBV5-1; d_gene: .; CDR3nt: TGCGCCAGCAGCTCTCCGGGAGCGGAGACCCAGTACTTC; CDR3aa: CASSSPGAETQYF
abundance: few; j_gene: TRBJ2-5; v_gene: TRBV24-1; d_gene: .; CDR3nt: TGTGCCACCAGTGATTCGGCTCGAGACCGAGAGACCCAGTACTTC; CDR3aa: CATSDSARDRETQYF